The 23 T cell receptor beta chains below were found in one sample sequenced in a study of cytomegalovirus exposure and HLA in healthy donors. The table came from immunoSEQ multiplex PCR; TCRdb's copy has only in-frame clones and leaves some out. The data contain approximately 280,000 clones, 80% to 90% of them seen just once; the ten biggest clones take up approximately 1%. Sequenced sample: PBMCs. The origin of the receptors is a woman aged 18-35 years in good health and CMV-seronegative.

The chain uses TRBV7-8 and TRBJ2-1, with 9 positions matching TRBD2. Germline CDR1 is SGHVS and CDR2 is FQNEAQ. With V trimmed by 5 bases and J by 4 bases, 6 bases remained unmatched. There are 15 residues in the CDR3. Here the CDR3 DNA reads TGTGCCAGCAGCGAAGCGGGGGGTCATTACAATGAGCAGTTCTTC. As protein: CASSEAGGHYNEQFF.

The CDR3 is CASSLRNQPQHF. CDR3 nucleotides: TGTGCCAGCAGTTTGAGAAATCAGCCCCAGCATTTT. The gene calls are TRBV28 and TRBJ1-5, with unresolved D. The CDR3 covers 12 residues. The V end was cut by 3 bases, the J end by 4 bases, with 4 bases between. The germline V gene has CDR1 MDHEN and CDR2 SYDVKM.

Only one count was recorded for this clone. The chain employs TRBV30 and TRBJ1-2; TRBD1 might be the D (5 bases). Germline assignment: CDR1 GTSNPN and CDR2 SVGIG (reference sequence). The CDR3 is 14 residues long. Trimming stripped 4 bases from V and 2 bases from J, with 14 bases between. DNA of the CDR3: TGTGCCTGGATCACCCATGGGGGGAACTATGGCTACACCTTC. Amino acids: CAWITHGGNYGYTF.

The J gene is TRBJ2-7, the V gene TRBV27; 12 nucleotides match TRBD2. With V trimmed by 4 bases and J by 0 bases, 7 bases remained unmatched. The CDR3 loop spans 17 amino acids. Germline lookup yields CDR1 MNHEY and CDR2 SMNVEV (reference sequence). The CDR3 spells CASSSPSGRGLSYEQYF. CDR3 coding DNA: TGTGCCAGCAGTTCCCCTAGCGGGAGGGGACTCTCCTACGAGCAGTACTTC.

This clone was seen a few times. The V call is TRBV5-1, the J call TRBJ1-1; 8 positions agree with TRBD1. CDR1 and CDR2 (germline): SGHRS, YFSETQ. The CDR3 length is 13 residues. The V segment lost 4 bases and the J segment 5 bases; nucleotides outside the gene matches: 4. CDR3 DNA: TGCGCCAGCAGCGGACAGGGATGGACTGAAGCTTTCTTT. It specifies CASSGQGWTEAFF.

The J gene is TRBJ1-2, the V gene TRBV29-1; 7 nucleotides agree with TRBD1. V was clipped by 2 bases and J by 0 bases; unmatched bases: 6. The CDR3 covers 15 residues. From germline, CDR1 is SQVTM and CDR2 ANQGSEA. CDR3 in DNA: TGCAGCGTTGAAAGACAGGGTTCGGCTAACTATGGCTACACCTTC. It translates to CSVERQGSANYGYTF.

V and J are TRBV2 and TRBJ1-5, with D maybe TRBD1 (5 bases). The CDR3 totals 17 residues. Germline assignment: CDR1 SNHLY and CDR2 FYNNEI. V was clipped by 2 bases and J by 1 base, with 15 bases between them. CDR3 in DNA: TGTGCCAGCAGTGAACATTCAGGGCTCGGAAGCAATCAGCCCCAGCATTTT. The encoded protein is CASSEHSGLGSNQPQHF.

As regards this clone: Different DNA sequences within this sample yield the same CDR3. The V and J genes are TRBV18 and TRBJ1-1, with D perhaps TRBD1 (5 bases). The CDR3 extends over 13 amino acids. Trimming shortened V by 6 bases and J by 2 bases, and 10 bases separated the two germline ends. Germline-derived CDR1 and CDR2 are KGHSH and LQKENI. The CDR3, as DNA: TGTGCCAGCTCCCCGACAGCTAACACTGAAGCTTTCTTT. Translating it yields CASSPTANTEAFF.

The chain uses TRBV6-6 and TRBJ2-1; 8 bases are a match to TRBD1. CDR3 length equals 15 residues. J was trimmed by 5 bases and V by 6 bases; bases with no gene match: 9. CDR1 and CDR2 (germline): MNHNY, SVGAGI (reference sequence). The CDR3 here is CASRSPGQANNEQFF. In DNA, the CDR3 is TGTGCCAGCAGATCACCGGGACAGGCGAACAATGAGCAGTTCTTC.

In the case of this clone: The missing conserved phenylalanine or tryptophan at the end of this CDR3 makes a read error likely. The DNA is left out, because the CDR3 cannot be placed on it with certainty; the CDR3 is given as TCRdb lists it. The chain uses TRBV7-7 and TRBJ1-2; the table names TRBD1, a call not compared with the DNA. Germline CDR1 SSHAT, CDR2 FNYEAQ (reference sequence). From its first to its last residue, the CDR3 has 9 amino acids. The CDR3 spells CASSQGAGI.

The table lists this clone with a count of one. The chain employs TRBV7-9 and TRBJ1-4, with 9 nucleotides matching TRBD1. The CDR3 extends over 17 amino acids. V shed 5 bases, J shed 0 bases, and the junction held 7 bases outside the gene matches. Germline V gene sequence: CDR1 SEHNR, CDR2 FQNEAQ (reference sequence). CDR3 nucleotide sequence: TGTGCCAGCAGCGCACCTGGGACAGGGCCAACTAATGAAAAACTGTTTTTT. It is translated as CASSAPGTGPTNEKLFF.

The chain is built from TRBV27 and TRBJ1-3, with a possible D match to TRBD1 (5 bases). V lost 8 bases and J lost 0, with 14 bases in between. This CDR3 region has 15 residues. Germline V gene data show CDR1 as MNHEY and CDR2 as SMNVEV (reference sequence). The CDR3 DNA follows: TGTGCCAGCCGTACTGTAGGGGCCTCTGGAAACACCATATATTTT. Residues: CASRTVGASGNTIYF.

CDR3 region: CASSYSQGTQYF. In DNA form, the CDR3 reads TGTGCCAGCAGTTACTCCCAGGGGACGCAGTATTTT. The rearrangement uses TRBV6-6 and TRBJ2-3; D possibly corresponds to TRBD1 (6 bases). The V and J ends lost 0 bases and 9 bases respectively, with 7 bases between them. The CDR3 spans 12 residues. Germline lookup yields CDR1 MNHNY and CDR2 SVGAGI (reference sequence).

The chain carries TRBV5-4 and TRBJ2-7; 8 bases fit TRBD1. There are 15 residues in the CDR3. V was clipped by 4 bases and J by 0 bases; unmatched bases: 6. Germline CDR1 reads SGHNT; CDR2 reads YYREEE (reference sequence). The CDR3 nucleotides are TGTGCCAGCAGCCGACAGGGGCTCAGCTCCTACGAGCAGTACTTC. Protein: CASSRQGLSSYEQYF.

The rearrangement links TRBV9 to TRBJ2-1; the match to TRBD1 covers 11 bases. Germline V lookup: CDR1 SGDLS, CDR2 YYNGEE. The CDR3 is 15 residues long. V lost 3 bases, J lost 3 bases, and 2 bases stayed unmatched. The chain's CDR3 is CASSGGTGGYNEQFF. CDR3 nucleotide sequence: TGTGCCAGCAGCGGCGGGACAGGGGGCTACAATGAGCAGTTCTTC.

This rearrangement joins TRBV4-1 to TRBJ1-5; 8 bases agree with TRBD1. The CDR3 runs to 17 residues. Germline V gene lookup returns CDR1 MGHRA and CDR2 YSYEKL. The V gene end was trimmed by 1 base and the J gene end by 2 bases; junction bases not matched to a gene: 7. In nucleotides, the CDR3 is TGCGCCAGCAGCCAAGGACAGGGGAGCACAGGCAATCAGCCCCAGCATTTT. Residues: CASSQGQGSTGNQPQHF.

The chain's CDR3 is CASSLDRARYEQYF. CDR3 bases: TGTGCCAGCAGTTTAGACAGGGCGAGGTACGAGCAGTACTTC. This chain connects TRBV27 to TRBJ2-7; 7 bases match TRBD1. With V trimmed by 2 bases and J by 4 bases, 5 bases remained unmatched. The CDR3 is 14 residues long. The V gene's germline CDR1 is MNHEY and CDR2 SMNVEV (reference sequence).

V is TRBV5-1 and J is TRBJ1-4, with TRBD1 as a possible D gene (6 bases). Germline values: CDR1 SGHRS, CDR2 YFSETQ. This CDR3 contains 14 residues. V lost 4 bases and J lost 4, with 11 bases in between. CDR3 residues: CASSRTASNEKLFF. The CDR3 region has the DNA TGCGCCAGCAGCCGGACAGCAAGTAATGAAAAACTGTTTTTT.

In regard to this clone: Other DNA sequences in the sample encode the same CDR3. The rearrangement uses TRBV29-1 and TRBJ2-7, with D possibly matching TRBD2 (6 bases). CDR1 is SQVTM, CDR2 ANQGSEA, per germline. This CDR3 comprises 12 residues. The V end lost 3 bases, the J end lost 2 bases, and 8 bases lay between the germline ends. The DNA for the CDR3 is TGCAGCGTTGAGGGACTCGCCTACGAGCAGTACTTC. This gives the protein CSVEGLAYEQYF.

This chain links TRBV2 with TRBJ2-7, with D perhaps TRBD1 (5 bases). CDR1 and CDR2 from the germline V gene are SNHLY and FYNNEI. This CDR3 has 13 residues. The V end was cut by 7 bases, the J end by 2 bases, with 12 bases between. CDR3 coding DNA: TGTGCCAGCACTCTAGGGGTCACCTACGAGCAGTACTTC. Translation: CASTLGVTYEQYF.

This chain links TRBV25-1 with TRBJ2-7; no clear D gene. CDR1 MGHDK and CDR2 SYGVNS come from the germline V gene. The germline V and J ends were trimmed by 0 bases and 3 bases, with 15 bases remaining between them. The length of the CDR3 is 16 residues. The DNA for the CDR3 is TGTGCCAGCAGTGAATACGTAGGAGAACCGAACTACGAGCAGTACTTC. Its protein product is CASSEYVGEPNYEQYF.

V usage is TRBV5-4 and J usage is TRBJ1-1; no reliable D call. The germline V gene encodes CDR1 SGHNT and CDR2 YYREEE (reference sequence). V lost 1 base and J lost 4, with 8 bases in between. The CDR3 consists of 13 residues. CDR3 DNA sequence: TGTGCCAGCAGCTTGTGGGGAGGCACTGAAGCTTTCTTT. As protein: CASSLWGGTEAFF.

The chain couples TRBV5-1 to TRBJ1-2; TRBD1 might be the D (6 bases). Germline CDR1 SGHRS, CDR2 YFSETQ. This CDR3 is 14 amino acids long. The V end was cut by 4 bases, the J end by 8 bases, with 18 bases between. CDR3 coding DNA: TGCGCCAGCAGCGGGGCGCAGGGGCCGGACGGCTACACCTTC. It encodes CASSGAQGPDGYTF.